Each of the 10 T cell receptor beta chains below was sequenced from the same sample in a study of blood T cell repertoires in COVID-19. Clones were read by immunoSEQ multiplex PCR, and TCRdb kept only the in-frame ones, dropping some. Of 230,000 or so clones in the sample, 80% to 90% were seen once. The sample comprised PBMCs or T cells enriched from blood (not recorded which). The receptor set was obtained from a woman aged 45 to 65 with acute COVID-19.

CDR3 coding DNA: TGTGCCAGCAGCTTAGGAGACAGTTCCTACAATGAGCAGTTCTTC. Translating gives CASSLGDSSYNEQFF. The chain combines TRBV11-2 with TRBJ2-1; D might be TRBD1 (5 bases). Trimming shortened V by 1 base and J by 1 base, and 8 bases separated the two germline ends. This CDR3 has 15 amino acids. Germline CDR1 and CDR2: SGHAT and FQNNGV.

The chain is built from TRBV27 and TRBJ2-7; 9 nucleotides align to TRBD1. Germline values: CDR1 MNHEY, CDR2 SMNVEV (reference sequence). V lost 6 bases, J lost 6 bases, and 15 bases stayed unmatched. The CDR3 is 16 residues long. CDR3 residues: CASRSTDRGYTSEQYF. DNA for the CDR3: TGTGCCAGCAGATCTACGGACAGGGGCTATACTTCCGAGCAGTACTTC.

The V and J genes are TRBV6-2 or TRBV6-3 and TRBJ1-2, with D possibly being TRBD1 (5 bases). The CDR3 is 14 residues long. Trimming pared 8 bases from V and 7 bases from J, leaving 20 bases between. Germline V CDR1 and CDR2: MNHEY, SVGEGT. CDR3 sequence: CASRPPGGVPGYTF. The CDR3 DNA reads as TGTGCCAGCCGCCCCCCCGGGGGGGTCCCTGGCTACACCTTC.

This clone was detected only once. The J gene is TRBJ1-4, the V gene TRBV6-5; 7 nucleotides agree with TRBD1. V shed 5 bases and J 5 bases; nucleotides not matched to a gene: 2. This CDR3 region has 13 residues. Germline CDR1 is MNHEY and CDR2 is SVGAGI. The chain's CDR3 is CASSLTGNEKLFF. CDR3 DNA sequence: TGTGCCAGCAGTCTGACAGGGAATGAAAAACTGTTTTTT.

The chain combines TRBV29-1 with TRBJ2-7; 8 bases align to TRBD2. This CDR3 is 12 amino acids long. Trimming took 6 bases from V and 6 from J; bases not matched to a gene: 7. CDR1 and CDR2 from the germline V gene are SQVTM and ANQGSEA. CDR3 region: CSVAGERSEQYF. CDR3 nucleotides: TGCAGCGTAGCGGGAGAGCGCTCCGAGCAGTACTTC.

The CDR3 sequence: CASSPTTIHLRTVRNQPQHF. The CDR3 coding sequence is TGTGCCAGCAGCCCTACGACAATACACCTACGGACAGTTCGCAATCAGCCCCAGCATTTT. The chain uses TRBV28 and TRBJ1-5; D perhaps matches TRBD1 (6 bases). Between the trimmed V and J ends, which lost 6 bases and 2 bases, there was a span of 29 bases. Germline V gene data show CDR1 as MDHEN and CDR2 as SYDVKM. The CDR3 runs to 20 residues.

The CDR3: CASSFNSGISYEQYF. The DNA for the CDR3 is TGTGCCAGCAGTTTTAATAGCGGTATTTCCTACGAGCAGTACTTC. This sequence joins TRBV28 and TRBJ2-7; D perhaps matches TRBD2 (6 bases). V shed 3 bases and J shed 1 base, with 13 bases lying between them. Germline V CDR1 and CDR2: MDHEN, SYDVKM. This CDR3 contains 15 residues.

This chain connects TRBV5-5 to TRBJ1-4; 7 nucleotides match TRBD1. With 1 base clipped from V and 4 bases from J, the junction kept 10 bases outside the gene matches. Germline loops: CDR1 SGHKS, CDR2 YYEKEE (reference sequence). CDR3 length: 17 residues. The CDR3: CASSLIVRTGLNEKLFF. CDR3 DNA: TGTGCCAGCAGCTTGATCGTAAGGACAGGCCTTAATGAAAAACTGTTTTTT.

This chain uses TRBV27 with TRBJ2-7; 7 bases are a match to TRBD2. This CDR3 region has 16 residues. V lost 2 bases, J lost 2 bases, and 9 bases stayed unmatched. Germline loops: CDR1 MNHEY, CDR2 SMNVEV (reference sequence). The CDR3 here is CASSLLTSGTTYEQYF. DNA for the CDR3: TGTGCCAGCAGTTTACTAACCTCCGGGACTACCTACGAGCAGTACTTC.

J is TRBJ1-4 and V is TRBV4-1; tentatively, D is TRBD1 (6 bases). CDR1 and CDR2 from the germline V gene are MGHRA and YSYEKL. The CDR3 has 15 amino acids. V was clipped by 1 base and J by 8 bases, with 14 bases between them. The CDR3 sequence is CASSQVTGSGEKLFF. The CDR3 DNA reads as TGCGCCAGCAGCCAAGTGACAGGTTCGGGGGAAAAACTGTTTTTT.